Listed below are T cell receptor beta chains from one sample, sequenced in a study of T cells after yellow fever vaccination. TCRdb analysed the 5' RACE reads with MiXCR anew, one entry per CDR3 protein. Among hundreds of thousands of distinct CDR3 sequences listed, 12% were seen once. The sample was PBMCs, taken on the day of the yellow fever booster vaccination. The receptors stem from a man between 25 and 39 years old who received the YFV17D yellow fever vaccine. CDR3s include the opening cysteine and the closing phenylalanine or tryptophan. A D gene is named only where the DNA matches it firmly. Some rows have no size entry. The others give once, few or many, or a class for an expanded clone.

V gene	D gene	clone size	J gene	CDR3 protein	CDR3 DNA
TRBV29-1	NA	many	TRBJ2-7	CSAERDGLGEQYF	TGCAGCGCCGAAAGGGACGGCCTGGGGGAGCAGTACTTC
TRBV3-1	NA	many	TRBJ2-7	CASSQDRALVF	TGTGCCAGCAGCCAAGATAGGGCCTTGGTCTTC
TRBV7-9	NA	many	TRBJ2-3	CASSPRGPDTQYF	TGTGCCAGCAGCCCCCGGGGGCCAGATACGCAGTATTTT
TRBV10-3	TRBD2	few	TRBJ2-2	CAISEASGSRNTGELFF	TGTGCCATCAGTGAGGCTAGCGGGAGCCGGAACACCGGGGAGCTGTTTTTT
TRBV5-1	NA	few	TRBJ1-5	CASSFSGGEPQHF	TGCGCCAGCAGCTTTAGTGGGGGGGAGCCCCAGCATTTT
TRBV27	TRBD1	NA	TRBJ2-3	CASSHTGVDTQYF	TGTGCCAGCAGTCATACAGGGGTAGATACGCAGTATTTT
TRBV7-6	NA	few	TRBJ1-4	CASSLGRPGTGKLFF	TGTGCCAGCAGTTTGGGAAGGCCGGGGACTGGAAAACTGTTTTTT
TRBV19	TRBD2	NA	TRBJ2-7	CASTFRQGSGIYEQYF	TGTGCCAGTACCTTTCGGCAGGGTAGCGGGATTTACGAGCAGTACTTC
TRBV29-1	NA	NA	TRBJ2-6	CSTEGGPGANVLTF	TGCAGCACTGAGGGTGGGCCTGGGGCCAACGTCCTGACTTTC
TRBV18	NA	NA	TRBJ1-1	CASSTTGLNTEAFF	TGTGCCAGCTCAACCACAGGCTTGAACACTGAAGCTTTCTTT
TRBV20-1	NA	few	TRBJ1-1	CSARDHHTEFF	TGCAGTGCTAGAGATCACCATACTGAATTCTTT
TRBV7-8	NA	NA	TRBJ2-7	CASSPWARDNYEQYF	TGTGCCAGCAGCCCCTGGGCCCGGGATAATTACGAGCAGTACTTC